The next 22 T cell receptor beta chains were all read from a single sample in a study of tumor-infiltrating lymphocytes in primary liver carcinoma. With around 490 ng total RNA as template and a constant-region primer, TCR beta cDNA was made. Three-round nested multiplex PCR performed with slightly modified ARM-PCR produced the TCR beta libraries. A C-beta reverse primer and TRBV1-TRBV30 forward primers served in each of the first two PCR rounds, at about 10 cycles apiece. TCRdb recomputed calls from the multiplex PCR reads with MiXCR, one row per CDR3 protein. This sample carries some 320,000 distinct CDR3 sequences, over 55% of them seen once, and the ten largest clones take roughly 8.9%. The authors took blood RNA from unsorted whole blood and also extracted germline DNA. The sequenced sample consisted of peripheral blood. The receptors stem from a man in his forties or fifties with primary liver carcinoma and hepatitis B virus infection.

This rearrangement joins TRBV10-3 to TRBJ2-2; TRBD2 might be the D (5 bases). Germline V gene data show CDR1 as ENHRY and CDR2 as SYGVKD. Deletions cut 4 bases from V and 6 bases from J, with 21 bases between. The CDR3 sequence is 17 residues long. The CDR3 DNA is TGTGCCATCAGTGGGTCCTTTTGGGAGAGCGTCGCCGGGGAGCTGTTTTTT. Protein: CAISGSFWESVAGELFF.

This clonotype was counted between two and nine times. At one of its ends the junction is not consistent with the germline gene, which may arise from a read error. The chain is built from TRBV5-1 and TRBJ2-1; the match to TRBD2 covers 15 bases. This CDR3 region has 17 residues. In germline, CDR1 is SGHRS, CDR2 YFSETQ. This chain's CDR3 is CASSSNPGLAGGNEQFF. CDR3 coding DNA: TGCGCCAGTAGCTCCAATCCGGGACTAGCGGGAGGCAATGAGCAGTTCTTC.

Remarks on this clonotype: A much bigger clone sits one base away, suggesting this may be a read error. The rearrangement joins TRBV10-3 to TRBJ1-1, with TRBD1 matching 7 bases. CDR1 is ENHRY, CDR2 SYGVKD, per germline. The CDR3 is made up of 12 amino acids. With 11 bases clipped from V and 4 bases from J, the junction kept 7 bases outside the gene matches. CDR3 region: CAAEPGGTEAFF. CDR3 in DNA: TGTGCCGCAGAGCCAGGGGGCACTGAAGCTTTCTTT.

In DNA form, the CDR3 reads TGTGCCAGCAGCCAAGAACGCCTTTACAATGAGCAGTTCTTC. This sequence encodes CASSQERLYNEQFF. The chain is built from TRBV14 and TRBJ2-1; D is unclear. Trimming left V 0 bases short and J 4 bases short, with 7 bases between. The CDR3 spans 14 residues. Germline lookup yields CDR1 SGHDN and CDR2 FVKESK.

This clonotype appeared once. The chain employs TRBV30 and TRBJ2-3, with D possibly being TRBD1 (6 bases). The CDR3 spans 15 residues. In germline, CDR1 is GTSNPN, CDR2 SVGIG (reference sequence). The ends were cut back, 7 bases at V and 3 bases at J, with 20 bases in the middle. The CDR3 bases are TGTGCCTCCGGGGTGGAGAGGGGGTGGACAGATACGCAGTATTTT. Its protein product is CASGVERGWTDTQYF.

Concerning this clonotype itself: A read error is likely, as this CDR3 ends without the conserved phenylalanine or tryptophan. The chain joins TRBV6-2 or TRBV6-3 to TRBJ2-3; tentative D call: TRBD2 (6 bases). Looked up from germline, CDR1 is MNHEY and CDR2 is SVGEGT. This CDR3 has 14 residues. Written as DNA, the CDR3 is TGTGCCAGCACCCTAGACGGGAGAGCAGATGCGCAGTATTTA. Encoded protein: CASTLDGRADAQYL.

This clonotype was found a few times. A much larger clone differs from this one at a single base, so this may be a read error. The chain has TRBV6-5 and TRBJ2-1; D is possibly TRBD1 or TRBD2 (5 bases each). Germline-derived CDR1 and CDR2 are MNHEY and SVGAGI. The CDR3 extends over 16 amino acids. CDR3 bases: TGTGCCAGCAGTAGACTTGGGACCAAGCCCTACAATGAGCAGTCCTTC. The encoded protein is CASSRLGTKPYNEQSF.

A word on this clonotype: Germline and junction disagree at one end, which may indicate a read error. The chain carries TRBV11-3 and TRBJ2-2; D perhaps matches TRBD2 (6 bases). This CDR3 spans 14 amino acids. Germline V CDR1 and CDR2: SGHNT, YENEEA. The CDR3 nucleotides are TGTGCCAGCAGCTTAGAATGGGATGGCGGGGAGCTGCTTTTT. It is translated as CASSLEWDGGELLF.

A word on this clonotype: This may come from a read error, since a much larger clone is one base off. V gene TRBV6-6 combines with J gene TRBJ1-3; 8 bases are shared with TRBD1. The germline V gene has CDR1 MNHNY and CDR2 SVGAGI (reference sequence). CDR3 length equals 15 residues. Trimming took 7 bases from V and 2 from J; bases not matched to a gene: 7. The CDR3 reads CASNGQGLTGNTIYF. CDR3 DNA sequence: TGTGCCAGCAACGGACAGGGTCTCACTGGAAACACCATATATTTT.

The chain couples TRBV4-1 to TRBJ1-1, with D hard to call. The CDR3 is 14 amino acids. Trimming removed 4 bases at V and 7 bases at J, with 16 bases between. The germline gives CDR1 MGHRA, CDR2 YSYEKL. The CDR3: CASSLPRVGIEAFF. The CDR3 DNA reads as TGCGCCAGCAGCCTACCTAGGGTGGGCATTGAAGCTTTCTTT.

With regard to this clonotype: At one end the junction does not follow the germline gene, possibly because of a read error. This chain connects TRBV6-1 to TRBJ2-7; TRBD2 aligns across 12 bases. Germline V gene data show CDR1 as MNHNS and CDR2 as SASEGT. CDR3 length equals 14 residues. CDR3 protein: CTSRTSGRRDEQYF. The CDR3 DNA reads TGTACCAGCAGAACTAGCGGGAGGAGGGACGAGCAGTACTTC.

Remarks on this clonotype: A much bigger clone sits one base away, suggesting this may be a read error. The V gene is TRBV10-1, the J gene TRBJ2-2; D might be TRBD1 or TRBD2, each matching 6 bases. Germline lookup yields CDR1 WNHNN and CDR2 SYGVQD (reference sequence). The CDR3 has 15 amino acids. Trimming cost V 6 bases and J 4 bases, with 15 bases left between them. The CDR3 region has the DNA TGCGCCAGCAGCCCGGACAAGGGGGGCACCGGGGAGCTGTTTTTT. Its translation is CASSPDKGGTGELFF.

This clonotype showed up many times. The J gene is TRBJ2-1, the V gene TRBV28, with D maybe TRBD2 (6 bases). The CDR3 consists of 15 residues. Per the germline V gene, CDR1 is MDHEN and CDR2 is SYDVKM. Trimming cost V 2 bases and J 4 bases, with 12 bases left between them. CDR3 loop: CASSLGGGTYNEQFF. The CDR3 nucleotides are TGTGCCAGCAGTTTAGGCGGCGGGACGTACAATGAGCAGTTCTTC.

The chain joins TRBV11-1 to TRBJ2-2; perhaps TRBD1 as D (6 bases). Trimming took 7 bases from V and 0 from J, leaving 12 bases between them. CDR1 and CDR2 from the germline V gene are SGHAT and FQDESV (reference sequence). The CDR3 loop spans 15 amino acids. The CDR3 DNA follows: TGTGCCAGCAACAGACAGGACACGAACACCGGGGAGCTGTTTTTT. It specifies CASNRQDTNTGELFF.

The sample holds one count of this clonotype. Germline and junction disagree at one end, which may indicate a read error. This chain uses TRBV6-2 or TRBV6-3 with TRBJ1-5; maybe TRBD1 (6 bases). The CDR3 consists of 16 residues. Germline assignment: CDR1 MNHEY and CDR2 SVGEGT. CDR3: CASSYSGAGSSQAQHF. Written as DNA, the CDR3 is TGTGCCAGCAGTTACTCGGGGGCAGGTAGCAGTCAGGCCCAGCATTTT.

Note on this clonotype: The junction departs from the called germline gene at one end, perhaps through a read error. The chain has TRBV11-1 and TRBJ2-1; D is unresolved. The CDR3 runs 16 residues. Germline lookup yields CDR1 SGHAT and CDR2 FQDESV (reference sequence). The CDR3, as DNA: TGCGCCGGCAGCTCCCTCGTCTACAGCTCCTACAATGAGCAGTTCTTC. It yields the protein CAGSSLVYSSYNEQFF.

Note on this clonotype: This may come from a read error, since a much larger clone is one base off. This chain joins TRBV7-9 and TRBJ1-2; 8 nucleotides align to TRBD1. CDR1 is SEHNR and CDR2 is FQNEAQ in the germline V gene (reference sequence). The CDR3 consists of 18 residues. CDR3 residues: CASSPPSPGTGITNGYAF. The CDR3 region has the DNA TGTGCCAGCAGTCCACCGAGCCCCGGGACAGGAATTACCAATGGCTACGCCTTC.

About this clonotype: This could be a read error, since a much larger clone is one nucleotide away. The V gene is TRBV6-1, the J gene TRBJ1-5; D is unclear. CDR1 and CDR2 (germline): MNHNS, SASEGT. The CDR3 runs to 14 residues. For the CDR3, the DNA is TGTGCCAGCAGGGTTCCGAATAGCAATCTGCCCCAGCATTTT. Its protein product is CASRVPNSNLPQHF.

This rearrangement joins TRBV12-3 or TRBV12-4 to TRBJ2-7; maybe TRBD1 (5 bases). This CDR3 is 15 amino acids long. Trimming shortened V by 4 bases and J by 3 bases, and 16 bases separated the two germline ends. The CDR3 DNA follows: TGTGCCAGCAGTTCAGAATTCAGGGCGCACTACGAGCAGTACTTC. This encodes CASSSEFRAHYEQYF.

Comment on this clonotype: One end of the junction varies from germline; a read error may be responsible. CDR3 sequence reads: CATSPSWGMNTEAIF. CDR3 DNA sequence: TGTGCCACCAGCCCCAGTTGGGGGATGAACACTGAAGCTATCTTT. The rearrangement uses TRBV24-1 and TRBJ1-1, with TRBD1 as a possible D gene (5 bases). The germline gives CDR1 KGHDR, CDR2 SFDVKD. The CDR3 has 15 residues.

V is TRBV4-2 and J is TRBJ2-1; unclear D gene. V was cut by 4 bases and J by 0 bases, with 13 bases left in between. Per germline, CDR1 LGHNA and CDR2 YNFKEQ. The CDR3 totals 16 residues. The CDR3 coding sequence is TGTGCCAGCAGCCTCAACTGGGAAAGCTCCTACAATGAGCAGTTCTTC. Translation gives CASSLNWESSYNEQFF.

A note on this clonotype: A much more abundant neighbour one base away suggests this may be a read error. The chain carries TRBV10-3 and TRBJ2-5; no clear D. V was clipped by 4 bases and J by 5 bases, with 8 bases between them. Per the germline V gene, CDR1 is ENHRY and CDR2 is SYGVKD. CDR3 size: 12 residues. Here the CDR3 reads CAISGTSETQYF. The CDR3 region has the DNA TGTGCCATCAGTGGGACGTCGGAGACCCAGTACTTC.